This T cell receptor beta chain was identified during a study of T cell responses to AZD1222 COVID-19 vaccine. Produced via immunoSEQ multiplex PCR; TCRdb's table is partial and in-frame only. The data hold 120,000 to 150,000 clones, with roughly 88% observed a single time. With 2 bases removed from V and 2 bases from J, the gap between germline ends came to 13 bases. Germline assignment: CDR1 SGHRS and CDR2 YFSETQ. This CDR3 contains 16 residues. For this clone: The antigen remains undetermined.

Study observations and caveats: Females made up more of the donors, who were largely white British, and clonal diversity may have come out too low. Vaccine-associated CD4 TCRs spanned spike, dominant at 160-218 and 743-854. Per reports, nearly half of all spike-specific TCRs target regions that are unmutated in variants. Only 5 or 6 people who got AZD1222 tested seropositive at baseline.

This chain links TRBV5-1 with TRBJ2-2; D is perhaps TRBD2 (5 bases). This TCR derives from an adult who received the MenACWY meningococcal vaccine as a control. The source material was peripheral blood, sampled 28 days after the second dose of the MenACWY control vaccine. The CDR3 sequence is CASSFLAGVNTGELFF. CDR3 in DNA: TGCGCCAGCAGCTTCCTAGCCGGGGTAAACACCGGGGAGCTGTTTTTT.